The 27 T cell receptor beta chains below were found in one sample sequenced in a study of blood T cells in healthy people across ages. The use of a sample-barcoded 5' primer and a J-beta primer mix characterized a second PCR of roughly 6 to 11 cycles. Using its own MiXCR run on the 5' RACE reads, TCRdb lists one record per CDR3 protein. The table includes just over 1 million distinct CDR3 sequences, roughly 45% detected once. Material: blood. These receptors all come from a woman aged 60-75 years in good health.

V gene TRBV12-3 or TRBV12-4 combines with J gene TRBJ2-5, with D possibly being TRBD1 or TRBD2 (5 bases each). The V end lost 5 bases, the J end lost 3 bases, and 13 bases lay between the germline ends. This CDR3 spans 14 amino acids. The CDR3 bases are TGTGCCAGCAGTAGCCGGGACGGAAAAGAGACCCAGTACTTC. This translates into CASSSRDGKETQYF.

The chain joins TRBV15 to TRBJ2-1; 10 nucleotides agree with TRBD2. The CDR3 sequence is 13 residues long. Germline V CDR1 and CDR2: LNHNV, YYDKDF (reference sequence). J lost 15 bases, V lost 3 bases, and 8 bases had no gene match. The CDR3 reads CATSRASGSWPFF. CDR3 DNA sequence: TGTGCCACCAGCAGGGCTAGCGGGAGCTGGCCGTTCTTC.

In its sample, this clonotype was seen a few times. The chain couples TRBV29-1 to TRBJ2-1; 14 nucleotides match TRBD2. V shed 6 bases, J shed 3 bases, and the junction held 1 base outside the gene matches. Germline CDR1 and CDR2: SQVTM and ANQGSEA. The CDR3 length is 14 residues. The CDR3 sequence: CSVGTSGGYNEQFF. In nucleotides, the CDR3 is TGCAGCGTGGGGACTAGCGGGGGCTACAATGAGCAGTTCTTC.

Here the CDR3 DNA reads TGCGCCAGCAGCCAAACAGATGCGGGGAACAATGAGCAGTTCTTC. Its protein is CASSQTDAGNNEQFF. The J gene is TRBJ2-1, the V gene TRBV4-3; weak D call: TRBD2 (6 bases). CDR1 is LGHNA and CDR2 is YSLEER in the germline V gene. With 2 bases removed from V and 5 bases from J, the gap between germline ends came to 13 bases. This CDR3 has 15 amino acids.

This clonotype was detected once. Germline is not matched at one junction end, which may reflect a read error. This chain joins TRBV12-3 or TRBV12-4 and TRBJ1-3; D remains ambiguous. This CDR3 comprises 13 residues. In DNA, the CDR3 is TGTGCCCGCAGTGTGGCGGCTGGAAACACCATATATTTT. This gives the protein CARSVAAGNTIYF.

This sequence joins TRBV19 and TRBJ1-2; 9 bases are a match to TRBD1. CDR1 and CDR2 (germline): LNHDA, SQIVND (reference sequence). The CDR3 consists of 16 residues. The trim removed 6 bases at V and 3 bases at J, leaving 11 bases unmatched. The CDR3 sequence is CASRILRTGEDYGYTF. The CDR3 nucleotides are TGTGCCAGTAGGATCCTCCGGACAGGGGAGGACTATGGCTACACCTTC.

The J gene is TRBJ1-2, the V gene TRBV7-2; perhaps TRBD1 as D (5 bases). Deletions cut 8 bases from V and 3 bases from J, with 19 bases between. The germline V gene has CDR1 SGHTA and CDR2 FQGNSA. The CDR3 totals 15 residues. The CDR3 DNA reads as TGTGCCAGCCCCCCAGGGCAGGGACCTCACTATGGCTACACCTTC. Amino acids: CASPPGQGPHYGYTF.

This clonotype was observed a few times. In DNA, the CDR3 is TGTGCCAGCAATAAAAACCCTAGCGGGAGCTCCTACGAGCAGTACTTC. The encoded protein is CASNKNPSGSSYEQYF. The genes are TRBV6-5 and TRBJ2-7; 10 bases match TRBD2. The CDR3 consists of 16 residues. Germline-derived CDR1 and CDR2 are MNHEY and SVGAGI. V lost 7 bases and J lost 0; bases outside the gene matches: 9.

The V gene is TRBV20-1, the J gene TRBJ2-7; TRBD2 matches at 9 bases. With V trimmed by 1 base and J by 2 bases, 6 bases remained unmatched. This CDR3 comprises 15 residues. Germline CDR1 DFQATT, CDR2 SNEGSKA (reference sequence). DNA of the CDR3: TGCAGTGCTAGAGCCCGCGGGAGGGCTACCTACGAGCAGTACTTC. Encoded protein: CSARARGRATYEQYF.

V gene TRBV20-1 combines with J gene TRBJ2-7; 12 positions agree with TRBD1. The CDR3 covers 12 residues. The germline V gene has CDR1 DFQATT and CDR2 SNEGSKA (reference sequence). V shed 6 bases, J shed 6 bases, and the junction held 3 bases outside the gene matches. CDR3 amino acids: CSAEGQGAEQYF. As DNA, the CDR3 is TGCAGTGCCGAGGGACAGGGGGCCGAGCAGTACTTC.

V gene TRBV6-1 combines with J gene TRBJ2-4; TRBD1 might be the D (7 bases). Trimming cost V 10 bases and J 8 bases, with 21 bases left between them. The CDR3 has 14 residues. CDR1 and CDR2 (germline): MNHNS, SASEGT. The CDR3 protein is CATLLEGATDIQYF. As DNA, the CDR3 is TGTGCCACCCTCCTGGAGGGGGCCACTGACATTCAGTACTTC.

Notes on this clonotype: With a much larger clone just one base away, this may be a read error. The V and J genes are TRBV29-1 and TRBJ2-5; TRBD1 or TRBD2 may be the D gene (5 bases each). In germline, CDR1 is SQVTM, CDR2 ANQGSEA. The CDR3 has 16 residues. Trimming cost V 1 base and J 4 bases, with 19 bases left between them. CDR3 DNA: TGCAGCGTTGAAGCACTTGGTGGGACGTTCCGAGAGACCCAGTACTTC. Translating gives CSVEALGGTFRETQYF.

The chain uses TRBV12-3 or TRBV12-4 and TRBJ2-7; D unresolved. The CDR3 runs 12 residues. Deletions cut 4 bases from V and 3 bases from J, with 7 bases between. CDR3 loop: CASSSHIYEQYF. The CDR3 DNA follows: TGTGCCAGCAGTTCCCATATCTACGAGCAGTACTTC.

The chain uses TRBV20-1 and TRBJ2-4; D may be TRBD1 (5 bases). The CDR3 runs to 13 residues. V lost 0 bases to trimming and J lost 6 bases, with 9 bases between them. Germline V lookup: CDR1 DFQATT, CDR2 SNEGSKA (reference sequence). The CDR3 DNA is TGCAGTGCTAGAGATCCCCAGGGAAACATTCAGTACTTC. This sequence encodes CSARDPQGNIQYF.

The gene calls are TRBV6-1 and TRBJ1-5; TRBD1 matches 10 bases. Trimming took 6 bases from V and 6 from J; bases not matched to a gene: 11. CDR1 is MNHNS, CDR2 SASEGT, per germline. This CDR3 spans 16 amino acids. The CDR3 DNA is TGTGCCAGCAGCCTTCGGGACAGGGGTATTTTTCAGCCCCAGCATTTT. This encodes CASSLRDRGIFQPQHF.

In this sample, this clonotype turned up a few times. J is TRBJ2-1 and V is TRBV9; 8 bases match TRBD1. The germline V gene has CDR1 SGDLS and CDR2 YYNGEE. The CDR3 is 16 residues long. The junction had 6 bases not matched to a gene; V was cut back by 4 bases and J by 0 bases. The CDR3 loop reads CASSLRGQVSYNEQFF. CDR3 nucleotides: TGTGCCAGCAGCCTCCGGGGACAGGTCTCCTACAATGAGCAGTTCTTC.

This clonotype was picked up a small number of times. The chain links TRBV6-5 to TRBJ2-1, with a possible D match to TRBD1 (5 bases). The ends were cut back, 5 bases at V and 0 bases at J, with 11 bases in the middle. The CDR3 consists of 15 residues. Looked up from germline, CDR1 is MNHEY and CDR2 is SVGAGI. CDR3 nucleotides: TGTGCCAGCAGTCAAGCAGGGCCCTCCTACAATGAGCAGTTCTTC. Its protein product is CASSQAGPSYNEQFF.

CDR3 protein: CASSLTAGARDTQYF. The CDR3 DNA reads TGTGCCAGCAGTTTAACGGCGGGAGCCCGAGATACGCAGTATTTT. The genes are TRBV27 and TRBJ2-3, with 7 bases fitting TRBD2. CDR3 length: 15 residues. V was clipped by 2 bases and J by 5 bases; unmatched bases: 7. Looked up from germline, CDR1 is MNHEY and CDR2 is SMNVEV (reference sequence).

This clonotype turned up a few times. The chain employs TRBV6-6 and TRBJ2-1; the D gene is possibly TRBD2 (5 bases). CDR1 and CDR2 from the germline V gene are MNHNY and SVGAGI (reference sequence). Trimming left V 5 bases short and J 12 bases short, with 17 bases between. This CDR3 is built from 13 residues. In nucleotides, the CDR3 is TGTGCCAGCAGTAACCCTATTACTAGTCGGCAGTTCTTC. Protein product: CASSNPITSRQFF.

CDR3 sequence: CASSDRVQGANEQFF. As DNA, the CDR3 is TGTGCCAGCAGCGACCGGGTGCAGGGTGCGAATGAGCAGTTCTTC. The V and J genes are TRBV13 and TRBJ2-1, with D possibly matching TRBD1 (5 bases). V lost 5 bases and J lost 7, with 18 bases in between. This CDR3 comprises 15 residues. The germline V gene has CDR1 PRHDT and CDR2 FYEKMQ (reference sequence).

The rearrangement links TRBV27 to TRBJ2-3, with D perhaps matching TRBD1 (5 bases). The CDR3 length is 13 residues. The germline V gene encodes CDR1 MNHEY and CDR2 SMNVEV (reference sequence). Trimming took off 8 bases at V and 4 bases at J, with 13 bases between the two ends. The CDR3 loop reads CASRQWSADTQYF. In DNA form, the CDR3 reads TGTGCCAGCCGACAGTGGAGCGCAGATACGCAGTATTTT.

This chain connects TRBV4-2 to TRBJ2-5, with 9 bases identical to TRBD2. The CDR3 is 16 residues long. The germline V gene has CDR1 LGHNA and CDR2 YNFKEQ. The trim removed 4 bases at V and 11 bases at J, leaving 17 bases unmatched. CDR3 DNA sequence: TGTGCCAGCAGCCCCGAGGTTAGCGGGAGTGGGAATGAGCAGTACTTC. Translation: CASSPEVSGSGNEQYF.

The chain recombines TRBV5-1 with TRBJ1-4; a weak D match, TRBD1 (5 bases). Deletions cut 0 bases from V and 5 bases from J, with 11 bases between. Germline CDR1 reads SGHRS; CDR2 reads YFSETQ. The length of the CDR3 is 15 residues. Written as DNA, the CDR3 is TGCGCCAGCAGCTTGGAGAGGGGCCCAAATGAAAAACTGTTTTTT. Its translation: CASSLERGPNEKLFF.

The genes are TRBV11-1 and TRBJ2-3; 8 bases fit TRBD1. Germline V gives CDR1 SGHAT, CDR2 FQDESV (reference sequence). Unmatched junction bases numbered 5, after V lost 5 bases and J lost 7 bases. This CDR3 region has 13 residues. The CDR3 protein is CASSLGQAYTQYF. For the CDR3, the DNA is TGTGCCAGCAGCCTGGGACAGGCATATACGCAGTATTTT.

This chain connects TRBV20-1 to TRBJ2-1; 7 bases agree with TRBD2. CDR1 and CDR2 from the germline V gene are DFQATT and SNEGSKA (reference sequence). The CDR3 runs 12 residues. Unmatched junction bases numbered 15, after V lost 7 bases and J lost 15 bases. The CDR3: CSVAGALARRFF. DNA for the CDR3: TGCAGTGTCGCGGGAGCCCTAGCTCGGCGGTTCTTC.

The chain carries TRBV7-6 and TRBJ2-2; TRBD2 agrees at 8 bases. V dropped 5 bases and J dropped 6; count of bases not matched to a gene: 8. Looked up from germline, CDR1 is SGHVS and CDR2 is FNYEAQ. This CDR3 comprises 15 residues. DNA for the CDR3: TGTGCCAGCAGCCCCCCTTTAGCGGGACCCGGGGAGCTGTTTTTT. It encodes CASSPPLAGPGELFF.

This clonotype was seen once. This may be a read error, as it is one base from a much larger clone. The chain links TRBV27 to TRBJ2-5; D might be TRBD2 (6 bases). Between the trimmed V and J ends, which lost 5 bases and 11 bases, there was a span of 18 bases. Germline V gene lookup returns CDR1 MNHEY and CDR2 SMNVEV (reference sequence). There are 13 residues in the CDR3. In nucleotides, the CDR3 is TGTGCCAGCAGTGTAACTTGGACGGGGGAGCAGTACTTC. Residues: CASSVTWTGEQYF.